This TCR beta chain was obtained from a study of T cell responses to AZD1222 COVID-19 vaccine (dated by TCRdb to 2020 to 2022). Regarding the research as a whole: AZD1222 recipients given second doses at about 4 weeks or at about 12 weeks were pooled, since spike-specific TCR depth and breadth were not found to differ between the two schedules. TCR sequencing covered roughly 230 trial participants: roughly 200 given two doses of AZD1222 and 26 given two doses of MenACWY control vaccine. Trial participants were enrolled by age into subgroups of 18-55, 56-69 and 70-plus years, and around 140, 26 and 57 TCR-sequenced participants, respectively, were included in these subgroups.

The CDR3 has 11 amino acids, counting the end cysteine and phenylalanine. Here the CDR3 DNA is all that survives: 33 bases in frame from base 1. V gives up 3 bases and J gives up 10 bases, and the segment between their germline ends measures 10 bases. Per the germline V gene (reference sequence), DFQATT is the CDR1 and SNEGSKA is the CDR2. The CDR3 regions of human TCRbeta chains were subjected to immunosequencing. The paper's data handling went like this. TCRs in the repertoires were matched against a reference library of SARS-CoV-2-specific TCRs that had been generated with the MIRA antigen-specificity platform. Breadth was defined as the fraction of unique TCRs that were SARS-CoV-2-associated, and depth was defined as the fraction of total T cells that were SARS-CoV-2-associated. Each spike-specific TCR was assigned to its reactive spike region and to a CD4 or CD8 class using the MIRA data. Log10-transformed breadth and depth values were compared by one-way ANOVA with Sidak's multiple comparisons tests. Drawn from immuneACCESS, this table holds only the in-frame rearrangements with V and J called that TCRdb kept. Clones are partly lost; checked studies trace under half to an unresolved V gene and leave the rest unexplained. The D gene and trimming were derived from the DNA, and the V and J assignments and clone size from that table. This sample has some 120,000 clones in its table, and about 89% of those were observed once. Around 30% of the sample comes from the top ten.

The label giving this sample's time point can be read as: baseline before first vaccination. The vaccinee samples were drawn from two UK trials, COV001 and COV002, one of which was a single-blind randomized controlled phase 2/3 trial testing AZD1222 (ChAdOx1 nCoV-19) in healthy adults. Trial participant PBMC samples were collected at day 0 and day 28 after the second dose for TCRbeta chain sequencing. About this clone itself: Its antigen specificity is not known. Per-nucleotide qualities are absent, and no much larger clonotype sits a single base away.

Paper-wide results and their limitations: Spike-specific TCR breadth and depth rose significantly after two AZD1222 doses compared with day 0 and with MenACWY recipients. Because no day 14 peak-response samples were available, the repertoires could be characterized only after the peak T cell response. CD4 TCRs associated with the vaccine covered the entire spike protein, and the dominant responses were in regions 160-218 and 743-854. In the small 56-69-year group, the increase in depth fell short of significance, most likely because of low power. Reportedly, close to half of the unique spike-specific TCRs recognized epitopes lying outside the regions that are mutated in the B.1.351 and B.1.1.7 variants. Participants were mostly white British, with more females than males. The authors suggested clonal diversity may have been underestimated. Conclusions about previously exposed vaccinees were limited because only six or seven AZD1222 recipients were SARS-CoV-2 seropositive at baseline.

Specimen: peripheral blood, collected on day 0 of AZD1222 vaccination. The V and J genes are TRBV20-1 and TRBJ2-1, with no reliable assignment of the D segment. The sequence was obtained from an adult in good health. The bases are TGCAGTGCTAGCCGTAGCAGAGAGCAGTTCTTC. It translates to CSASRSREQFF.